The source of this TCR beta chain is a study of shared clonotypes between healthy human individuals. Overall study results and limits: Since donors were few, the genetic and exposure-history diversity represented was limited.

Healthy HIV-negative adults without recent acute infections or vaccinations served as donors. Adults of Caucasian background living in Nashville, Tennessee made up all donors. Notes on this clone: The antigen remains unidentified.

Assay execution took place at the deep level. Only in-frame clones appear in the TCRdb table, and some are missing; sequencing was by immunoSEQ multiplex PCR. Here the sample spans roughly 490,000 clones, over 65% being singletons. This CDR3 contains 12 residues. Trimming cost V 3 bases and J 7 bases, with 10 bases left between them. Germline loops: CDR1 MDHEN, CDR2 SYDVKM. The chain employs TRBV28 and TRBJ2-7, with D uncertain. This clonotype was sampled from a woman aged 40 to 50 in good health. Some clones in this sample may be carry-over from other donors' samples. Specimen: PBMCs. CDR3 sequence reads: CASSFRFREQYF. CDR3 DNA: TGTGCCAGCAGTTTTAGGTTCCGTGAGCAGTACTTC.